This T cell receptor (beta chain) was identified in a study of T cells in Graves' hyperthyroidism and ophthalmopathy. On the study more broadly: The blood sample was taken at first diagnosis, before treatment began. Study results and limitations: A median around 6.4 months before onset, the model predicted ophthalmopathy.

Amplified regions were TCR beta CDR3 sequences from RNA transcripts. Researchers ran a first-round RT-PCR on the TCR CDR3 using the HTBI primer set. MiXCR was run by TCRdb on the multiplex PCR reads, yielding one entry per CDR3 protein. The sample holds hundreds of thousands of distinct CDR3 sequences, roughly 21% seen once. Germline loops: CDR1 SNHLY, CDR2 FYNNEI. This CDR3 comprises 15 residues. J lost 2 bases, V lost 8 bases, and 9 bases had no gene match. Exclusions: uncontrolled infection, other autoimmune disease, pregnancy, lactation. The study based diagnoses on clinical symptoms, serum thyroxine and TRAb, thyroid ultrasound and orbital computed tomography. In this sample, this clonotype turned up many times. Its target is unknown.

The sequenced sample consisted of blood. The clonotype comes from a man aged 40-50 years with Graves' ophthalmopathy. The chain recombines TRBV2 with TRBJ1-5; 7 bases fit TRBD1. The CDR3 DNA sequence: TGTGCCAGCGGAAGACAGGGCGAGGGCAATCAGCCCCAGCATTTT. This gives the protein CASGRQGEGNQPQHF.